These T cell receptor beta chains were read from a single sample in a study of blood T cell repertoires in COVID-19. Libraries were prepared by immunoSEQ multiplex PCR; TCRdb keeps only in-frame clonotypes and omits some of them. The profile shows 150,000 to 200,000 clones, around 79% of them singletons. Sequences were obtained from PBMCs or T cells enriched from blood (not recorded which). These receptor sequences come from a woman in her seventies in a cohort exposed to, infected with or recovered from COVID-19 (not recorded which). The CDR3 runs from the conserved cysteine through the conserved F or W. Fields, in order: J gene, V gene, clone size, D gene, CDR3 length, CDR3 DNA, CDR3 protein. A D gene is named only where the DNA matches it firmly. Size tells how often a clone was seen (once, few, many) or the class of an expanded clone, and some rows leave it out.

>TRBJ1-5|TRBV2|few|.|17
TGTGCCAGCAGTGTACGGAGGCGGGGGCTAGGCAATCAGCCCCAGCATTTT
CASSVRRRGLGNQPQHF
>TRBJ1-2|TRBV11-3|.|.|14
TGTGCCAGCAGCTCACACAGGAAACCCTATGGCTACACCTTC
CASSSHRKPYGYTF
>TRBJ1-3|TRBV2|.|.|14
TGTGCCAGCATAATACAGCCTCCTGGAAACACCATATATTTT
CASIIQPPGNTIYF
>TRBJ2-1|TRBV11-2|.|.|11
TGTGCCAGCAGCCTTCAGATGGAGCAGTTCTTC
CASSLQMEQFF
>TRBJ2-5|TRBV5-1|once|TRBD2|16
TGCGCCAGCAGCTCAGGGGTAGCGGGAGGGCAAGAGACCCAGTACTTC
CASSSGVAGGQETQYF
>TRBJ1-5|TRBV6-1|.|.|14
TGTGCCAGCAGTGAAGCAGGCGGGAAGCAGCCCCAGCATTTT
CASSEAGGKQPQHF
>TRBJ1-2|TRBV15|.|.|15
TGTGCCACCAGCAGAGACGGGGGGTTGGGCTATGGCTACACCTTC
CATSRDGGLGYGYTF
>TRBJ2-3|TRBV11-3|.|.|13
TGTGCCAGCAGCTTAGGGAGGGAAGATACGCAGTATTTT
CASSLGREDTQYF
>TRBJ1-3|TRBV6-5|.|.|14
TGTGCCAGCAGATCAGGGGTCTCTGGAAACACCATATATTTT
CASRSGVSGNTIYF
>TRBJ2-5|TRBV28|once|.|13
TGTGCCAGCAGTACAAACATCCAAGAGACCCAGTACTTC
CASSTNIQETQYF
>TRBJ2-2|TRBV9|.|TRBD2|18
TGTGCCAGCAGCGTAGACGCACCGGGACTAGCGGGAGCCGGGGAGCTGTTTTTT
CASSVDAPGLAGAGELFF
>TRBJ1-2|TRBV5-6|.|.|13
TGTGCCAGCAGCTTGGAGACAGGCTATGGCTACACCTTC
CASSLETGYGYTF
>TRBJ2-1|TRBV4-1|.|TRBD1|15
TGCGCCAGCAGACTGACAGGGGGCCTTTACAATGAGCAGTTCTTC
CASRLTGGLYNEQFF
>TRBJ1-5|TRBV5-8|.|.|17
TGTGCCAGCAGCGGGGGGGGGCAGTCTTATAGCAATCAGCCCCAGCATTTT
CASSGGGQSYSNQPQHF
>TRBJ2-5|TRBV2|.|TRBD2|11
TGTGCCAGCGGGGAGGGAAAGACCCAGTACTTC
CASGEGKTQYF
>TRBJ2-5|TRBV6-5|.|.|15
TGTGCCAGCCTACGAGAAGGGGTATCGGGAGAGACCCAGTACTTC
CASLREGVSGETQYF
>TRBJ2-1|TRBV5-1|.|TRBD2|20
TGCGCCAGCAGCCTTAGAGGGGGACTAGCGGGAGGGTTTACCTACAATGAGCAGTTCTTC
CASSLRGGLAGGFTYNEQFF
>TRBJ2-1|TRBV5-1|.|.|13
TGCGCCAGCAGCTTTTTTGAACTAAGTGAGCAGTTCTTC
CASSFFELSEQFF
>TRBJ2-1|TRBV10-1|.|.|14
TGCGCCAAGACACAGGGCCCCTACTACAATGAGCAGTTCTTC
CAKTQGPYYNEQFF
>TRBJ2-1|TRBV6-5|.|.|13
TGTTCCCTTACTCTAAACTCCTACAATGAGCAGTTCTTC
CSLTLNSYNEQFF
>TRBJ2-1|TRBV11-3|.|TRBD2|16
TGTGCCAGCAGCTCCGGGGGAGCGGGGGTTAACAATGAGCAGTTCTTC
CASSSGGAGVNNEQFF
>TRBJ2-1|TRBV11-3|.|.|14
TGTGCCAGCAGCTTGTCGGCGGCCAACAATGAGCAGTTCTTC
CASSLSAANNEQFF
>TRBJ1-2|TRBV5-1|.|.|13
TGCGCCAGCAGCTTGGCCGGGTTAAGTGGCTACACCTTC
CASSLAGLSGYTF
>TRBJ2-1|TRBV27|.|TRBD2|17
TGTGCCAGCAAAAGGAGACTAGCGGGAGGGGTTTACAATGAGCAGTTCTTC
CASKRRLAGGVYNEQFF
>TRBJ1-2|TRBV10-3|once|.|16
TGTGCCATCAGTGAGGGACTAACTCAGGCCCCCTATGGCTACACCTTC
CAISEGLTQAPYGYTF
>TRBJ1-2|TRBV5-5|.|.|15
TGTGCCAGCACTTCCAGACTCAGGGGTCGTCATGGCTACACCTTC
CASTSRLRGRHGYTF
>TRBJ2-7|TRBV25-1|.|.|14
TGTGCCAGCAGTGGTGGGACTGGTAAATACGAGCAGTACTTC
CASSGGTGKYEQYF